The 25 T cell receptor beta chains presented below share a single source sample, sequenced in a study of T cell repertoires in cytomegalovirus infection. TCRdb analysed the reads with MiXCR anew, one entry per CDR3 protein. The table lists under 350,000 distinct CDR3 sequences, 9.5% of them singletons, with around 4.1% in the top ten. Sequencing was performed on PBMCs. The receptors come from a human donor in good health (CMV status not recorded). Some clones in this sample may be carry-over from other donors' samples.

This chain connects TRBV28 to TRBJ2-7; no definite D call. CDR1 and CDR2 (germline): MDHEN, SYDVKM. Trimming shortened V by 5 bases and J by 3 bases, and 17 bases separated the two germline ends. This CDR3 contains 15 residues. CDR3 nucleotide sequence: TGTGCCAGCAGTGCCGTCTTCCCCGGCATCTACGAGCAGTACTTC. Encoded protein: CASSAVFPGIYEQYF.

This clonotype was found many times. The chain carries TRBV7-2 and TRBJ2-1; TRBD2 matches 12 bases. The CDR3 is made up of 16 amino acids. The V and J ends lost 3 bases and 10 bases, in that order; junction bases with no gene match: 10. Germline-derived CDR1 and CDR2 are SGHTA and FQGNSA. The CDR3 loop is CASSFGLAGGPSEQFF. The DNA for the CDR3 is TGTGCCAGCAGCTTTGGGCTAGCGGGAGGGCCAAGCGAGCAGTTCTTC.

The chain couples TRBV4-2 to TRBJ2-7, with 8 positions matching TRBD2. Germline CDR1 LGHNA, CDR2 YNFKEQ. This CDR3 region has 16 residues. The V segment lost 3 bases and the J segment 2 bases; nucleotides outside the gene matches: 9. This CDR3 is CASSHQSAGGTYEQYF. The DNA of the CDR3 is TGTGCCAGCAGCCATCAATCGGCGGGAGGTACCTACGAGCAGTACTTC.

This clonotype was detected many times. The gene calls are TRBV6-1 and TRBJ2-7; D might be TRBD1 (5 bases). CDR1 is MNHNS, CDR2 SASEGT, per germline. Trimming pared 8 bases from V and 3 bases from J, leaving 14 bases between. The CDR3 loop spans 13 amino acids. The CDR3 here is CASLLGDSYEQYF. CDR3 bases: TGTGCCAGCCTCTTAGGGGATAGCTACGAGCAGTACTTC.

A few counts support this clonotype. The rearrangement links TRBV27 to TRBJ1-5; no clear D. The V gene lost 6 bases and the J gene lost 2 bases, with 11 bases spanning the gap. The CDR3 consists of 14 residues. Germline CDR1 is MNHEY and CDR2 is SMNVEV (reference sequence). CDR3 DNA sequence: TGTGCCAGCAGGAGGACGCTAGGCAATCAGCCCCAGCATTTT. Amino acids: CASRRTLGNQPQHF.

This clonotype was found many times. This sequence joins TRBV19 and TRBJ1-5, with TRBD1 matching 10 bases. With 8 bases clipped from V and 7 bases from J, the junction kept 5 bases outside the gene matches. The CDR3 has 13 amino acids. The germline CDR1 and CDR2 sequences are LNHDA and SQIVND (reference sequence). This CDR3 is CASQDRGGQPQHF. CDR3 coding DNA: TGTGCCAGTCAGGACAGGGGGGGACAGCCCCAGCATTTT.

This clonotype was counted ten times or more. This chain uses TRBV7-2 with TRBJ1-1, with a weak D call TRBD1 (6 bases). This CDR3 region has 14 residues. Germline V gene sequence: CDR1 SGHTA, CDR2 FQGNSA. V lost 5 bases, J lost 9 bases, and 19 bases lay in between. CDR3 nucleotide sequence: TGTGCCAGCAGCCCTAGCGGCCCGGGGACACAAGCTTTCTTT. Protein product: CASSPSGPGTQAFF. The full variable domain, its missing parts supplied by reference TRBV7-2 and TRBJ1-1, is GAGVSQSPSNKVTEKGKDVELRCDPISGHTALYWYRQSLGQGLEFLIYFQGNSAPDKSGLPSDRFSAERTGGSVSTLTIQRTQQEDSAVYLCASSPSGPGTQAFFGQGTRLTVV.

The chain's CDR3 is CASSLDRREKLFF. DNA for the CDR3: TGTGCCAGCAGCTTAGACAGGAGAGAAAAACTGTTTTTT. This chain links TRBV7-2 with TRBJ1-4; weak D call: TRBD1 (5 bases). Trimming took 1 base from V and 8 from J, leaving 8 bases between them. The CDR3 is made up of 13 amino acids. Germline CDR1 SGHTA, CDR2 FQGNSA.

This clonotype was picked up many times. The rearrangement joins TRBV11-2 to TRBJ2-2; 7 nucleotides agree with TRBD1. Germline loops: CDR1 SGHAT, CDR2 FQNNGV. V shed 4 bases, J shed 5 bases, and the junction held 7 bases outside the gene matches. The length of the CDR3 is 15 residues. The DNA of the CDR3 is TGTGCCAGCAGCTCCCACAGGGGTAGAACCGGGGAGCTGTTTTTT. This codes for CASSSHRGRTGELFF. The full variable domain, its missing parts supplied by reference TRBV11-2 and TRBJ2-2, is EAGVAQSPRYKIIEKRQSVAFWCNPISGHATLYWYQQILGQGPKLLIQFQNNGVVDDSQLPKDRFSAERLKGVDSTLKIQPAKLEDSAVYLCASSSHRGRTGELFFGEGSRLTVL.

This clonotype has ten or more counts. The CDR3 region has the DNA TGTGCCAGCAGTTACTACGGGGGGGGCAATCAGCCCCAGCATTTT. Its protein product is CASSYYGGGNQPQHF. The rearrangement links TRBV6-2 or TRBV6-3 to TRBJ1-5, with D possibly being TRBD1 (5 bases). The CDR3 extends over 15 amino acids. V shed 1 base and J shed 2 bases, with 9 bases lying between them. The germline V gene has CDR1 MNHEY and CDR2 SVGEGT.

The chain employs TRBV5-4 and TRBJ2-5, with D tentatively TRBD1 (5 bases). The CDR3 sequence is 16 residues long. The germline gives CDR1 SGHNT, CDR2 YYREEE (reference sequence). The ends were cut back, 0 bases at V and 4 bases at J, with 16 bases in the middle. CDR3 coding DNA: TGTGCCAGCAGCTTGGGGGGCCTTAGAAGGGGAGAGACCCAGTACTTC. As protein: CASSLGGLRRGETQYF.

CDR3 protein: CASTFDMNTEAFF. In DNA form, the CDR3 reads TGTGCCAGCACTTTCGACATGAACACTGAAGCTTTCTTT. The rearrangement links TRBV25-1 to TRBJ1-1; unclear D gene. V gave up 7 bases and J gave up 0 bases, with 9 bases separating them. The germline V gene has CDR1 MGHDK and CDR2 SYGVNS. CDR3 size: 13 residues.

This chain uses TRBV19 with TRBJ2-3; either TRBD1 or TRBD2 may supply D (5 bases each). V lost 8 bases, J lost 0 bases, and 9 bases lay in between. CDR3 length equals 13 residues. The germline V gene encodes CDR1 LNHDA and CDR2 SQIVND (reference sequence). As DNA, the CDR3 is TGTGCCAGTCACGGGGCCAGCACAGATACGCAGTATTTT. Its translation is CASHGASTDTQYF.

In this sample, this clonotype turned up many times. The chain carries TRBV7-2 and TRBJ1-1; TRBD1 matches 9 bases. The germline gives CDR1 SGHTA, CDR2 FQGNSA. J gave up 1 base and V 4 bases, and 4 bases lay outside the gene matches. The CDR3 is made up of 15 amino acids. Here the CDR3 reads CASSYQTGGNTEAFF. The CDR3 DNA follows: TGTGCCAGCAGCTACCAGACAGGGGGGAACACTGAAGCTTTCTTT.

This clonotype was detected only a few times. The rearrangement joins TRBV27 to TRBJ2-4; TRBD2 matches at 10 bases. The CDR3 runs 18 residues. V dropped 7 bases and J dropped 1; count of bases not matched to a gene: 13. Germline CDR1 MNHEY, CDR2 SMNVEV (reference sequence). CDR3 sequence: CASTQRWVSGRAKNIQYF. The DNA of the CDR3 is TGTGCCAGCACCCAGAGATGGGTTAGCGGGAGGGCCAAAAACATTCAGTACTTC.

This clonotype was seen more than once but under ten times. This chain connects TRBV6-5 to TRBJ2-7; D gene uncertain. The CDR3 is 16 residues long. V lost 5 bases and J 0 bases, leaving 17 bases between the germline ends. CDR1 is MNHEY and CDR2 is SVGAGI in the germline V gene. DNA of the CDR3: TGTGCCAGCAGTAGCCGACGAACAGCTATCTCCTACGAGCAGTACTTC. It specifies CASSSRRTAISYEQYF.

By proportion, this clonotype is medium-sized (0.01 to 0.1%). The chain couples TRBV7-2 to TRBJ2-1, with TRBD2 identical over 7 bases. J gave up 9 bases and V 2 bases, and 16 bases lay outside the gene matches. The length of the CDR3 is 17 residues. CDR1 is SGHTA and CDR2 is FQGNSA in the germline V gene. CDR3 in amino acids: CASSLNVRLAAGGEQFF. The CDR3 region has the DNA TGTGCCAGCAGCTTAAATGTTAGGCTAGCGGCCGGCGGTGAGCAGTTCTTC.

The rearrangement joins TRBV11-2 to TRBJ2-3; tentative D call: TRBD1 (6 bases). The CDR3 is 17 amino acids. Germline V lookup: CDR1 SGHAT, CDR2 FQNNGV. V lost 8 bases and J lost 0, with 21 bases in between. This CDR3 reads CASLPLIVTGSTDTQYF. CDR3 in DNA: TGTGCCAGCCTGCCCTTGATCGTGACAGGTAGCACAGATACGCAGTATTTT. Drawing the rest from reference TRBV11-2 and TRBJ2-3, the complete variable domain is EAGVAQSPRYKIIEKRQSVAFWCNPISGHATLYWYQQILGQGPKLLIQFQNNGVVDDSQLPKDRFSAERLKGVDSTLKIQPAKLEDSAVYLCASLPLIVTGSTDTQYFGPGTRLTVL.

The sample holds many counts of this clonotype. V gene TRBV28 combines with J gene TRBJ1-1; D possibly corresponds to TRBD1 (5 bases). V was pared by 2 bases and J by 4 bases, with 11 bases between. The CDR3 totals 14 residues. The germline V gene has CDR1 MDHEN and CDR2 SYDVKM. The CDR3 bases are TGTGCCAGCAGTTTAAGGTCGGGGCGCACTGAAGCTTTCTTT. It encodes CASSLRSGRTEAFF.

Many counts were recorded for this clonotype. This chain connects TRBV6-5 to TRBJ2-7; D perhaps matches TRBD1 (6 bases). The ends were cut back, 6 bases at V and 7 bases at J, with 19 bases in the middle. The CDR3 spans 14 residues. Germline V gene lookup returns CDR1 MNHEY and CDR2 SVGAGI. The CDR3 DNA follows: TGTGCCAGCAGCAGGGCGCAGGGGCCCAGGGAGCAGTACTTC. Protein product: CASSRAQGPREQYF.

There are many counts of this clonotype. The rearrangement uses TRBV28 and TRBJ2-3, with 11 bases aligning to TRBD2. The CDR3 runs 16 residues. Germline V gene sequence: CDR1 MDHEN, CDR2 SYDVKM. Unmatched junction bases numbered 2, after V lost 1 base and J lost 2 bases. The CDR3 DNA follows: TGTGCCAGCAGTTTATCACTAGCGGGAGCCACAGATACGCAGTATTTT. Its protein product is CASSLSLAGATDTQYF.

This clonotype has ten or more counts. This chain's CDR3 is CASSLTGPQPQHF. DNA for the CDR3: TGTGCCAGCAGCTTAACCGGCCCTCAGCCCCAGCATTTT. The chain employs TRBV7-2 and TRBJ1-5; the D is unclear. From germline, CDR1 is SGHTA and CDR2 FQGNSA. Trimming removed 2 bases at V and 6 bases at J, with 8 bases between. This CDR3 is 13 amino acids long.

This chain uses TRBV5-1 with TRBJ2-5, with 11 nucleotides matching TRBD2. Germline assignment: CDR1 SGHRS and CDR2 YFSETQ. The V and J ends lost 8 bases and 0 bases, in that order; junction bases with no gene match: 6. The CDR3 is 15 amino acids. The CDR3 here is CASRTSGPYQETQYF. The CDR3 coding sequence is TGCGCCAGTAGGACTAGCGGGCCGTACCAAGAGACCCAGTACTTC.

The table lists this clonotype with a few counts. The rearrangement joins TRBV20-1 to TRBJ2-2; 10 bases match TRBD1. Germline loops: CDR1 DFQATT, CDR2 SNEGSKA (reference sequence). This CDR3 comprises 17 residues. J was trimmed by 6 bases and V by 0 bases; bases with no gene match: 10. Here the CDR3 DNA reads TGCAGTGCTAGAGATTTAGGGGGACAGGGGAGCGCCGGGGAGCTGTTTTTT. Protein sequence: CSARDLGGQGSAGELFF.

The chain links TRBV20-1 to TRBJ2-7, with a tentative D call TRBD1 (6 bases). Germline-derived CDR1 and CDR2 are DFQATT and SNEGSKA (reference sequence). The CDR3 runs to 13 residues. V gave up 1 base and J gave up 3 bases, with 10 bases separating them. CDR3 sequence (DNA): TGCAGTGCTAGAGGGGGGCAGGACTACGAGCAGTACTTC. Translating it yields CSARGGQDYEQYF.